Presented here are 27 T cell receptor beta chains from one specimen sequenced in a study of response to subunit inactivated influenza vaccine. TCRdb reprocessed the RT-PCR reads via MiXCR and lists one record per CDR3 protein. The table records some 480,000 distinct CDR3 sequences, approximately 9.9% of them present only once. Material: PBMCs from blood, obtained roughly 6 weeks after vaccination. The receptors shown here come from a man between 50 and 59 years old who received an inactivated influenza vaccine.

The chain recombines TRBV7-2 with TRBJ2-1, with D tentatively TRBD1 or TRBD2 (6 bases each). This CDR3 has 16 amino acids. CDR1 SGHTA and CDR2 FQGNSA come from the germline V gene. V lost 3 bases and J 5 bases, leaving 17 bases between the germline ends. The CDR3 nucleotides are TGTGCCAGCAGCTTTTTTCGTGGGGGGCGAAACAATGAGCAGTTCTTC. Translation: CASSFFRGGRNNEQFF.

This clonotype was detected only once. The V gene is TRBV5-1, the J gene TRBJ2-5; no firm D call. CDR1 SGHRS and CDR2 YFSETQ come from the germline V gene. There are 13 residues in the CDR3. Trimming removed 3 bases from V and 5 bases from J, with 11 bases in between. The CDR3 bases are TGCGCCAGCAGCTCAGCCTCCCGGGAGACCCAGTACTTC. Residues: CASSSASRETQYF.

This clonotype was seen many times. The rearrangement joins TRBV6-1 to TRBJ1-1; TRBD1 aligns across 8 bases. V lost 6 bases and J lost 0; bases outside the gene matches: 6. In germline, CDR1 is MNHNS, CDR2 SASEGT. The CDR3 contains 15 residues. The CDR3 DNA sequence: TGTGCCAGCAGAGAGGACAGGGCCTTGAACACTGAAGCTTTCTTT. Residues: CASREDRALNTEAFF.

The chain combines TRBV11-2 with TRBJ2-7, with D uncertain. Trimming removed 1 base from V and 10 bases from J, with 17 bases in between. The CDR3 length is 14 residues. Germline assignment: CDR1 SGHAT and CDR2 FQNNGV. This CDR3 reads CASSLAGQAPQQYF. CDR3 nucleotides: TGTGCCAGCAGCTTAGCTGGTCAGGCGCCTCAACAGTACTTC.

Ten or more counts support this clonotype. The CDR3 loop reads CASSPVTPGRRPLHF. The CDR3 DNA reads TGTGCCAGCAGCCCTGTAACCCCTGGACGCAGGCCCCTCCACTTT. This chain joins TRBV12-3 or TRBV12-4 and TRBJ1-6; no firm D call. The CDR3 runs to 15 residues. V lost 6 bases and J lost 13, with 22 bases in between.

This clonotype has a handful of counts. The V and J genes are TRBV2 and TRBJ1-1; 7 nucleotides match TRBD1. The V and J ends lost 9 bases and 0 bases, in that order; junction bases with no gene match: 4. The CDR3 loop spans 13 amino acids. The V gene's germline CDR1 is SNHLY and CDR2 FYNNEI. The CDR3 DNA follows: TGTGCCAGTACAGGGGACCTGAACACTGAAGCTTTCTTT. This codes for CASTGDLNTEAFF.

This clonotype occurred a few times. The chain links TRBV7-9 to TRBJ2-1; D may be TRBD1 (5 bases). Germline lookup yields CDR1 SEHNR and CDR2 FQNEAQ (reference sequence). CDR3 size: 15 residues. With 1 base removed from V and 5 bases from J, the gap between germline ends came to 12 bases. The CDR3 sequence: CASSLEGLPNNEQFF. The DNA for the CDR3 is TGTGCCAGCAGCTTAGAGGGGCTGCCGAACAATGAGCAGTTCTTC.

This clonotype was counted only a few times. V gene TRBV24-1 combines with J gene TRBJ2-1; 7 bases are shared with TRBD2. CDR1 is KGHDR, CDR2 SFDVKD, per germline. The CDR3 contains 14 residues. V dropped 5 bases and J dropped 8; count of bases not matched to a gene: 8. The CDR3, as DNA: TGTGCCACCAGTGGACCGGGGGGACGCGATGAGCAGTTCTTC. This encodes CATSGPGGRDEQFF.

This clonotype came up many times. The chain recombines TRBV4-1 with TRBJ1-5; no firm D call. V lost 1 base and J lost 4, with 14 bases in between. Germline V gene lookup returns CDR1 MGHRA and CDR2 YSYEKL. The CDR3 loop spans 16 amino acids. The CDR3 DNA reads as TGCGCCAGCAGCCAAGTATATGGAGAGGCTAATCAGCCCCAGCATTTT. Translation: CASSQVYGEANQPQHF.

This clonotype was seen a handful of times. This chain uses TRBV7-9 with TRBJ2-5, with D maybe TRBD2 (6 bases). The CDR3 is made up of 16 amino acids. The V end lost 6 bases, the J end lost 2 bases, and 19 bases lay between the germline ends. The germline CDR1 and CDR2 sequences are SEHNR and FQNEAQ (reference sequence). The CDR3 is CASRPGGGRRQETQYF. CDR3 DNA: TGTGCCAGCAGACCCGGTGGAGGGCGAAGACAAGAGACCCAGTACTTC.

In this sample, this clonotype turned up a few times. J is TRBJ2-5 and V is TRBV15; D ambiguous. V was cut by 1 base and J by 4 bases, with 19 bases left in between. Germline assignment: CDR1 LNHNV and CDR2 YYDKDF (reference sequence). This CDR3 has 17 amino acids. Here the CDR3 DNA reads TGTGCCACCAGCAGAGGTCGGGTAGTGGGTTTCGGAGAGACCCAGTACTTC. This sequence encodes CATSRGRVVGFGETQYF.

This clonotype was seen ten or more times. V and J are TRBV28 and TRBJ2-2; 10 bases map to TRBD1. V was clipped by 10 bases and J by 3 bases; unmatched bases: 5. CDR3 size: 14 residues. CDR1 MDHEN and CDR2 SYDVKM come from the germline V gene. The DNA of the CDR3 is TGTGCCACCTCGGGACAGGGGTACACCGGGGAGCTGTTTTTT. Translated, it gives CATSGQGYTGELFF. Full variable domain (outside the CDR3, taken from reference TRBV28 and TRBJ2-2): DVKVTQSSRYLVKRTGEKVFLECVQDMDHENMFWYRQDPGLGLRLIYFSYDVKMKEKGDIPEGYSVSREKKERFSLILESASTNQTSMYLCATSGQGYTGELFFGEGSRLTVL.

The table lists this clonotype with many counts. The rearrangement uses TRBV20-1 and TRBJ2-7; TRBD2 agrees at 14 bases. This CDR3 region has 16 residues. Germline V gene data show CDR1 as DFQATT and CDR2 as SNEGSKA (reference sequence). Trimming at V came to 0 bases and at J to 7 bases, leaving 8 bases not matched to a gene. The CDR3 spells CSARDPGLAGVGEQYF. CDR3 DNA: TGCAGTGCTAGAGATCCGGGACTAGCGGGAGTGGGTGAGCAGTACTTC.

This clonotype was seen at least ten times. The CDR3 DNA sequence: TGTGCCAGCAGTCCGACTGTACCCTACGAGCAGTACTTC. Translated: CASSPTVPYEQYF. The J gene is TRBJ2-7, the V gene TRBV7-9; D remains ambiguous. With 6 bases removed from V and 2 bases from J, the gap between germline ends came to 11 bases. This CDR3 has 13 residues. Germline values: CDR1 SEHNR, CDR2 FQNEAQ (reference sequence).

This sequence joins TRBV18 and TRBJ2-2, with D hard to call. Germline V gene lookup returns CDR1 KGHSH and CDR2 LQKENI. This CDR3 has 15 residues. Trimming took off 6 bases at V and 1 base at J, with 12 bases between the two ends. The CDR3 region has the DNA TGTGCCAGCTCTCCGAAACGAGTGAACACCGGGGAGCTGTTTTTT. Its translation: CASSPKRVNTGELFF.

There are a few counts of this clonotype. The chain is built from TRBV7-9 and TRBJ2-5; 11 positions agree with TRBD1. Germline loops: CDR1 SEHNR, CDR2 FQNEAQ (reference sequence). The CDR3 sequence is 16 residues long. Trimming removed 5 bases from V and 4 bases from J; junction bases left unmatched: 9. CDR3 residues: CASSMTRTGGAETQYF. Written as DNA, the CDR3 is TGTGCCAGCAGCATGACTCGGACAGGGGGCGCAGAGACCCAGTACTTC.

This clonotype was picked up a small number of times. V usage is TRBV28 and J usage is TRBJ2-1, with 9 positions matching TRBD2. V gave up 4 bases and J gave up 3 bases; unmatched junction bases: 7. Germline lookup yields CDR1 MDHEN and CDR2 SYDVKM. The CDR3 runs to 16 residues. CDR3 nucleotide sequence: TGTGCCAGCAGTTGGGTAGCGGGAGCGAACTACAATGAGCAGTTCTTC. As protein: CASSWVAGANYNEQFF.

This rearrangement joins TRBV19 to TRBJ1-6, with TRBD1 matching over 7 bases. The CDR3 runs 14 residues. V shed 3 bases and J 7 bases; nucleotides not matched to a gene: 3. Per the germline V gene, CDR1 is LNHDA and CDR2 is SQIVND (reference sequence). CDR3: CASSIGTENSPLHF. The CDR3 nucleotides are TGTGCCAGTAGTATCGGGACAGAGAATTCACCCCTCCACTTT.

V and J are TRBV13 and TRBJ2-2; a possible D gene is TRBD2 (5 bases). Germline values: CDR1 PRHDT, CDR2 FYEKMQ (reference sequence). The V and J ends lost 5 bases and 6 bases respectively, with 10 bases between them. The CDR3 is made up of 13 amino acids. The CDR3 sequence: CASSRTRAGELFF. DNA for the CDR3: TGTGCCAGCAGCCGCACTAGGGCCGGGGAGCTGTTTTTT.

This clonotype was seen ten or more times. The chain employs TRBV12-3 or TRBV12-4 and TRBJ2-3; 7 nucleotides line up with TRBD2. J was trimmed by 0 bases and V by 2 bases; bases with no gene match: 2. This CDR3 region has 15 residues. CDR3 amino acids: CASSLYGGSTDTQYF. CDR3 coding DNA: TGTGCCAGCAGTTTATACGGGGGGAGCACAGATACGCAGTATTTT.

This clonotype was counted many times. The chain joins TRBV12-3 or TRBV12-4 to TRBJ1-5; 7 bases fit TRBD1. The V gene end was trimmed by 7 bases and the J gene end by 6 bases; junction bases not matched to a gene: 12. The CDR3 loop spans 15 amino acids. The chain's CDR3 is CASTPGGGVGQPQHF. In DNA, the CDR3 is TGTGCCAGCACCCCGGGAGGGGGCGTGGGTCAGCCCCAGCATTTT.

CDR3 nucleotide sequence: TGTGCCAGCAGCCAATCTGGGAATAATTCACCCCTCCACTTT. Translating gives CASSQSGNNSPLHF. The chain carries TRBV4-2 and TRBJ1-6; D ambiguous. This CDR3 comprises 14 residues. Germline V gives CDR1 LGHNA, CDR2 YNFKEQ. V lost 2 bases, J lost 5 bases, and 7 bases lay in between.

V and J are TRBV4-1 and TRBJ1-1; 7 bases line up with TRBD1. The CDR3 has 17 residues. The germline V gene has CDR1 MGHRA and CDR2 YSYEKL. After removal of 2 bases from V and 1 base from J, the junction contained 10 bases not matched to a gene. The CDR3 DNA sequence: TGCGCCAGCAGCCAAAGCCCCCCAAGGGGGCGGAACACTGAAGCTTTCTTT. It translates to CASSQSPPRGRNTEAFF.

The chain combines TRBV24-1 with TRBJ2-5, with D possibly TRBD2 on 5 matching bases. Trimming cost V 1 base and J 5 bases, with 10 bases left between them. Germline CDR1 and CDR2: KGHDR and SFDVKD. This CDR3 has 14 amino acids. The chain's CDR3 is CATSDFGQRETQYF. The CDR3 bases are TGTGCCACCAGTGATTTTGGTCAGCGGGAGACCCAGTACTTC.

This clonotype was recorded a few times. In DNA, the CDR3 is TGTGCCACCAGCAGAGATCGGAGGGGGCATGAGCAGTTCTTC. Translating gives CATSRDRRGHEQFF. The chain carries TRBV15 and TRBJ2-1; D possibly corresponds to TRBD1 (7 bases). Trimming pared 0 bases from V and 8 bases from J, leaving 11 bases between. This CDR3 has 14 residues. Germline assignment: CDR1 LNHNV and CDR2 YYDKDF (reference sequence).

The genes are TRBV10-3 and TRBJ2-3; possibly TRBD2 for D (7 bases). The ends were cut back, 7 bases at V and 0 bases at J, with 23 bases in the middle. The CDR3 length is 18 residues. From germline, CDR1 is ENHRY and CDR2 SYGVKD. The CDR3 DNA reads TGTGCCATCAAGAATGAACGGGGGGCCGCCCTTAGCACAGATACGCAGTATTTT. This gives the protein CAIKNERGAALSTDTQYF.

The chain is built from TRBV5-1 and TRBJ1-1; D call uncertain. In germline, CDR1 is SGHRS, CDR2 YFSETQ. Trimming removed 3 bases at V and 2 bases at J, with 14 bases between. The CDR3 extends over 15 amino acids. The chain's CDR3 is CASSSLPNKNTEAFF. For the CDR3, the DNA is TGCGCCAGCAGCTCCCTACCTAACAAAAACACTGAAGCTTTCTTT.